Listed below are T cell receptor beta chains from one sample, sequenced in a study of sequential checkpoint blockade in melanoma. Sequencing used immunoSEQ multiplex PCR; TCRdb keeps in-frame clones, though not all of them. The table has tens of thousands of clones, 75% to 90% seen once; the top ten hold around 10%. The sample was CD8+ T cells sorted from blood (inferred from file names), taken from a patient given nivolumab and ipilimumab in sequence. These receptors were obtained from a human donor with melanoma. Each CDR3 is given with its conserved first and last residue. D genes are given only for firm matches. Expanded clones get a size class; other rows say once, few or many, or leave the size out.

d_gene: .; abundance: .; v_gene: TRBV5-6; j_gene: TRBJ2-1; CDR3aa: CASGASSYNEQFF; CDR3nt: TGTGCCAGCGGAGCGAGCTCCTACAATGAGCAGTTCTTC
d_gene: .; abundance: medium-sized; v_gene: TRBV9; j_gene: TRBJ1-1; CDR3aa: CASSVGGSSTEAFF; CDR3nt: TGTGCCAGCAGCGTAGGAGGGAGTAGCACTGAAGCTTTCTTT
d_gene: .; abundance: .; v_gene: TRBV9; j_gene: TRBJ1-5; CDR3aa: CASSTGRVNQPQHF; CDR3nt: TGTGCCAGCAGCACAGGACGCGTCAATCAGCCCCAGCATTTT
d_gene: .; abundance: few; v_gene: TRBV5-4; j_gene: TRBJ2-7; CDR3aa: CASSPTNRETQYF; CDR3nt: TGTGCCAGCAGCCCGACCAACAGGGAGACGCAGTACTTC
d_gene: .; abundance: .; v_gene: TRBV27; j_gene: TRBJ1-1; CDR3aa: CASCDSLMNTEAFF; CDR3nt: TGTGCCAGCTGTGACAGCCTCATGAACACTGAAGCTTTCTTT
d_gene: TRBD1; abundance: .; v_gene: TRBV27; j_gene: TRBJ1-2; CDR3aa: CASSSRTGGGYTF; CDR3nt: TGTGCCAGCAGTTCCCGGACAGGGGGCGGCTACACCTTC
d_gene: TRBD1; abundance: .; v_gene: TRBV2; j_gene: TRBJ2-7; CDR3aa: CAGRDRGNEQYF; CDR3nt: TGTGCCGGAAGGGACAGGGGCAACGAGCAGTACTTC
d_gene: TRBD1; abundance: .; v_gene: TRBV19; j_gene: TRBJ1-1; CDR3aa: CASSIIYGQGNQAFF; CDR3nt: TGTGCCAGTAGTATAATATACGGACAGGGGAATCAAGCTTTCTTT
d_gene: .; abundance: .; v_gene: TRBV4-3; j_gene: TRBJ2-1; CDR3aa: CASSQEGGMGYNEQFF; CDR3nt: TGCGCCAGCAGCCAAGAGGGCGGGATGGGTTACAATGAGCAGTTCTTC
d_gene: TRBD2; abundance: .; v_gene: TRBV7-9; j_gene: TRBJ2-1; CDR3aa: CASSFGLGDEQFF; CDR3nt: TGTGCCAGCAGCTTCGGACTAGGCGATGAGCAGTTCTTC
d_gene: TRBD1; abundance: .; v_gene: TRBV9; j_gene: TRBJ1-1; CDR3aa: CASSVAGQVGLTEAFF; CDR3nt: TGTGCCAGCAGCGTAGCCGGACAGGTTGGATTGACTGAAGCTTTCTTT
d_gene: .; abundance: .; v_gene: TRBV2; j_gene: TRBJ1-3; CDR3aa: CASSEGLLISGNTIYF; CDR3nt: TGTGCCAGCAGTGAAGGACTGCTTATCTCTGGAAACACCATATATTTT
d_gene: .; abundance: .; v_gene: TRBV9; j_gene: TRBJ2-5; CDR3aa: CASSPGVYDLETQYF; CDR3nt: TGTGCCAGCAGCCCAGGGGTTTATGACTTGGAGACCCAGTACTTC
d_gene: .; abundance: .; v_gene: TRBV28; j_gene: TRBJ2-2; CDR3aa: CASRTSTGWAGELFF; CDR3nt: TGTGCCAGCCGTACCAGTACGGGGTGGGCCGGGGAGCTGTTTTTT
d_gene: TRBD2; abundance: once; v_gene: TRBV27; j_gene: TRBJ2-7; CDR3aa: CASRAGAGVSYEQYF; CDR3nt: TGTGCCAGCAGAGCGGGAGCGGGAGTTTCCTACGAGCAGTACTTC
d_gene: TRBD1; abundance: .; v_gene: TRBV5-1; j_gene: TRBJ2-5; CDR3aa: CASSVGQGMETQYF; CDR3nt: TGCGCCAGCAGCGTGGGACAGGGGATGGAGACCCAGTACTTC
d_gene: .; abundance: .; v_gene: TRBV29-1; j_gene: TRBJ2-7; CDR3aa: CSARQETYEQYF; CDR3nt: TGCAGCGCCAGACAGGAAACCTACGAGCAGTACTTC
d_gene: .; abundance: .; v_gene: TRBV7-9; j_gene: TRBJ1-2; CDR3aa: CASSLGWSSELGYTF; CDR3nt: TGTGCCAGCAGCTTAGGGTGGAGCTCCGAGCTTGGCTACACCTTC
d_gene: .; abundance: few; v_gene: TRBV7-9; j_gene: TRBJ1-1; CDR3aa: CASSPTGFTEAFF; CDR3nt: TGTGCCAGCAGCCCCACGGGGTTCACTGAAGCTTTCTTT
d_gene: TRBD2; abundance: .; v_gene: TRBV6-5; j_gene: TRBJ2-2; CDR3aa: CASRTTSGTGELFF; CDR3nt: TGTGCCAGCAGAACGACTAGCGGGACCGGGGAGCTGTTTTTT
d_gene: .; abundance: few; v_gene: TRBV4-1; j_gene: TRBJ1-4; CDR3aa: CASSQDPRAMGEKLFF; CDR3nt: TGCGCCAGCAGCCAAGATCCCAGGGCTATGGGGGAAAAACTGTTTTTT
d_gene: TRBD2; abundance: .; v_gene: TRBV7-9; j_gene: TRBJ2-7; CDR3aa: CASSLGTSGSAEQYF; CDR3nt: TGTGCCAGCAGCTTAGGGACTAGCGGGAGTGCCGAGCAGTACTTC
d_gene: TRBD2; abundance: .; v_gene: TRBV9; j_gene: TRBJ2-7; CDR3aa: CASSVDPSGSYEQYF; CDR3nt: TGTGCCAGCAGCGTAGACCCTAGCGGGAGTTACGAGCAGTACTTC
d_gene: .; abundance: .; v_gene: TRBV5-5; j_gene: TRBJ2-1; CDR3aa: CASSLDSFSYNEQFF; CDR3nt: TGTGCCAGCAGCTTGGACTCATTCTCCTACAATGAGCAGTTCTTC
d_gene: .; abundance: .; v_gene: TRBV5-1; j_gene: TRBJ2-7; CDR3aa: CASSLELGRGIYEQYF; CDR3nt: TGCGCCAGCAGCTTGGAGTTGGGCAGGGGAATCTACGAGCAGTACTTC
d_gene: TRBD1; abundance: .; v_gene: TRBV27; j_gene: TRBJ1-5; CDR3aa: CATAGGGNSNQPQHF; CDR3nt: TGTGCCACCGCGGGAGGGGGCAATAGCAATCAGCCCCAGCATTTT
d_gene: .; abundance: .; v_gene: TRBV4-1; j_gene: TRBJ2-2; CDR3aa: CASSQTNTGELFF; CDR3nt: TGCGCCAGCAGCCAAACAAACACCGGGGAGCTGTTTTTT
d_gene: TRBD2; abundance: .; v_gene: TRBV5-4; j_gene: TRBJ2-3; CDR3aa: CASSLALGLAGDTQYF; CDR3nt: TGTGCCAGCAGCTTGGCCCTGGGACTAGCGGGAGATACGCAGTATTTT
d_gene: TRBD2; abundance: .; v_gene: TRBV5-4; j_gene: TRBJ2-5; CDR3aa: CASSDILAGDYNQETQYF; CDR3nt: TGTGCCAGCAGCGACATCCTAGCGGGGGATTACAACCAAGAGACCCAGTACTTC
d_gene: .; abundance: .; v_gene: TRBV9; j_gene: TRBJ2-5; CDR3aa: CASSPRDIPTQYF; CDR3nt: TGTGCCAGCAGCCCACGGGACATCCCCACCCAGTACTTC
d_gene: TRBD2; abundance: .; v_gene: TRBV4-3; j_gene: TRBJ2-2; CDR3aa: CASSQEGLAGGYTGELFF; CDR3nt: TGCGCCAGCAGCCAAGAAGGGCTAGCGGGAGGGTACACCGGGGAGCTGTTTTTT
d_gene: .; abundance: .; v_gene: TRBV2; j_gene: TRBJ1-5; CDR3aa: CASSEGGRPQHF; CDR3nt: TGTGCCAGCAGTGAAGGCGGCCGGCCCCAGCATTTT
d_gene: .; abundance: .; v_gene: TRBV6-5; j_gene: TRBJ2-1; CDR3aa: CASSYTVGSYNEQFF; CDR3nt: TGTGCCAGCAGTTACACGGTTGGCTCCTACAATGAGCAGTTCTTC
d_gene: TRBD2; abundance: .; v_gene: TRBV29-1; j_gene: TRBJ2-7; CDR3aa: CSVGGLADAGSSYEQYF; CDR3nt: TGCAGCGTTGGGGGACTAGCGGACGCTGGGAGCTCCTACGAGCAGTACTTC
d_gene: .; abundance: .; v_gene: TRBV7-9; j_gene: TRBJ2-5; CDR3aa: CASSPDTQETQYF; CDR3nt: TGTGCCAGCAGCCCAGACACCCAAGAGACCCAGTACTTC
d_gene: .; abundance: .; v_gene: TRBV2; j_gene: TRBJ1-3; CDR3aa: CASSEPYSLSGNTIYF; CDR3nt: TGTGCCAGCAGTGAACCCTACAGTCTCTCTGGAAACACCATATATTTT
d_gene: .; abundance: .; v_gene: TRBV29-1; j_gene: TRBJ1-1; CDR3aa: CSVEDSGLYTEAFF; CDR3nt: TGCAGCGTTGAAGACTCAGGGTTATACACTGAAGCTTTCTTT
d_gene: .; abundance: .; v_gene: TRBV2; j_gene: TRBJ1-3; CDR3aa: CASRSGRGLSGNTIYF; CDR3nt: TGTGCCAGCAGAAGTGGGAGGGGCCTCTCTGGAAACACCATATATTTT
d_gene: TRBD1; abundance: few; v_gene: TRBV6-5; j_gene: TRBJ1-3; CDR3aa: CASSLGQGTHTIYF; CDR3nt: TGTGCCAGCAGTTTAGGACAGGGGACGCACACCATATATTTT
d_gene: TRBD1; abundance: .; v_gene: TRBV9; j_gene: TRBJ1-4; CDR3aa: CASSKDRGGNEKLFF; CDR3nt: TGTGCCAGCAGCAAAGACAGGGGTGGGAATGAAAAACTGTTTTTT
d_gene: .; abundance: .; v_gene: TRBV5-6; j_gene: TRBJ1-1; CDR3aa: CASSLTGIIEAFF; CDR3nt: TGTGCCAGCAGCTTGACAGGGATTATCGAAGCTTTCTTT
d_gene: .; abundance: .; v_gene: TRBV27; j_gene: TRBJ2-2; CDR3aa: CASSPIRTSTNTGELFF; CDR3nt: TGTGCCAGCAGCCCAATTAGGACATCTACGAACACCGGGGAGCTGTTTTTT
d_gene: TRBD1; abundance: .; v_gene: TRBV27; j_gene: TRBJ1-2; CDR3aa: CASSLATGGGYTF; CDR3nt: TGTGCCAGCAGTTTAGCGACAGGGGGGGGCTACACCTTC
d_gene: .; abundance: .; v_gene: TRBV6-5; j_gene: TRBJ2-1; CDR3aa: CASSSNNEQFF; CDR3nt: TGTGCCAGCAGTTCCAACAATGAGCAGTTCTTC
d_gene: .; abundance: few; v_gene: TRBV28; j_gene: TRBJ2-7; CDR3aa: CASSLSLQVAVYEQYF; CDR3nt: TGTGCCAGCAGTTTATCCTTACAGGTAGCCGTCTACGAGCAGTACTTC
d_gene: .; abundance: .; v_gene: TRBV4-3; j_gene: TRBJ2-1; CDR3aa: CASSQPSGLSSYNEQFF; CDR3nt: TGCGCCAGCAGCCAACCGAGCGGGTTGAGCTCCTACAATGAGCAGTTCTTC
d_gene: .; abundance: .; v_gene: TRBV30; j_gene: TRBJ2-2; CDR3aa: CAWSRTVFVAGELFF; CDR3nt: TGTGCCTGGAGTAGGACAGTTTTTGTCGCCGGGGAGCTGTTTTTT
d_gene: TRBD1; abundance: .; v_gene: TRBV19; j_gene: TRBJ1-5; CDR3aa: CASSPGQGRQPQHF; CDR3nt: TGTGCCAGTAGTCCGGGACAGGGGAGGCAGCCCCAGCATTTT
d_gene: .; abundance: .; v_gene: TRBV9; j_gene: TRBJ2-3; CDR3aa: CASSVGTLFTDTQYF; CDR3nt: TGTGCCAGCAGCGTAGGGACTTTATTCACAGATACGCAGTATTTT
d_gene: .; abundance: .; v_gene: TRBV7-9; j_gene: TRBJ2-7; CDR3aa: CASNVGGRVREQYF; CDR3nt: TGTGCCAGCAACGTGGGGGGGCGGGTGAGGGAGCAGTACTTC
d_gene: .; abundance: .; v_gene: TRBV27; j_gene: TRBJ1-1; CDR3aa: CASSLRSRDTEAFF; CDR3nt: TGTGCCAGCAGTTTAAGGAGCCGTGACACTGAAGCTTTCTTT
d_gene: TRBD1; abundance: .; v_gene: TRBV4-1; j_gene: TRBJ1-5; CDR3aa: CASSRGTGPNQPQHF; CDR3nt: TGCGCCAGCAGCCGGGGGACAGGTCCCAATCAGCCCCAGCATTTT
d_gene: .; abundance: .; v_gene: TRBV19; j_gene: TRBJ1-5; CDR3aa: CASSIPGEVDQPQHF; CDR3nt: TGTGCCAGTAGTATACCGGGGGAGGTGGATCAGCCCCAGCATTTT
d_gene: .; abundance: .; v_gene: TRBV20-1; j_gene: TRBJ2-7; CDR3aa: CSAMSGGEQYF; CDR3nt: TGCAGTGCTATGTCCGGCGGCGAGCAGTACTTC
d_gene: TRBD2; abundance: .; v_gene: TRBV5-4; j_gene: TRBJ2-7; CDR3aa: CASSLRGSWNEQYF; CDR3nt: TGTGCCAGCAGCCTTCGCGGGAGTTGGAACGAGCAGTACTTC
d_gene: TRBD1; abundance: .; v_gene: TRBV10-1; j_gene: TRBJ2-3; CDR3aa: CASSSGQGLDTQYF; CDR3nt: TGCGCCAGCAGTTCCGGACAGGGGCTAGATACGCAGTATTTT
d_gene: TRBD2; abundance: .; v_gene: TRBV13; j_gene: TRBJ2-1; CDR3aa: CASSWGEGAIYNEQFF; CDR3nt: TGTGCCAGCAGCTGGGGGGAGGGAGCAATATACAATGAGCAGTTCTTC